This TCR beta chain was found in a study of shared clonotypes between healthy human individuals. Study-level points and caveats: Sorted-subset samples were not fully sequenced, rarefaction indicated. Estimated richness values were generally larger in naive subsets than in memory subsets.

Comments on this clone: No antigen is known for it.

Profiling relied on immunoSEQ multiplex PCR, and the TCRdb table lists in-frame clones only, not all of them. The sample records some 2,000,000 clones, more than 90% being singletons. Source material: naive CD4+ T cells sorted from blood. Subset noted: CD45RA+ positively selected. This clonotype originated in a man between 18 and 35 years old in good health.

The CDR3 region is CASSEGSGRQTNYGYTF. CDR3 bases: TGTGCCAGCAGTGAAGGGTCAGGGAGGCAAACTAACTATGGCTACACCTTC. V is TRBV6-1 and J is TRBJ1-2, with D possibly matching TRBD1 (5 bases). The CDR3 length is 17 residues. Trimming removed 1 base at V and 0 bases at J, with 15 bases between. Germline V lookup: CDR1 MNHNS, CDR2 SASEGT.